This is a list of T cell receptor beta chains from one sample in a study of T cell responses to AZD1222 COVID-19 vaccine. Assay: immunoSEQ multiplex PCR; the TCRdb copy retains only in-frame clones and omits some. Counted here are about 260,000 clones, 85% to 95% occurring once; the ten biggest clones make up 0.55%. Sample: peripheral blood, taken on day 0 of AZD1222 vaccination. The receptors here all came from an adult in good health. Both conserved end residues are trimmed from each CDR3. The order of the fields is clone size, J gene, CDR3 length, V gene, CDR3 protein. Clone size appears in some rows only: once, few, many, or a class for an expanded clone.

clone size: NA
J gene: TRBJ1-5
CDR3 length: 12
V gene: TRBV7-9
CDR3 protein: ASSPGGSYQPQH

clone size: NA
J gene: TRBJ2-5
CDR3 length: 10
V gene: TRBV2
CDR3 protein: ASRMGPGAQY

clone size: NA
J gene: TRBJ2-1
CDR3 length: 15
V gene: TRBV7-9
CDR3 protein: ASSFSLLAGLYNEQF

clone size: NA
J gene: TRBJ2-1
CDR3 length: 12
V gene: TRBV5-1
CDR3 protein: ASHSGGVYNEQF

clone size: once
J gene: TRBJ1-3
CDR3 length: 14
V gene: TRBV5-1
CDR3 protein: ASSLAGGISGNTIY

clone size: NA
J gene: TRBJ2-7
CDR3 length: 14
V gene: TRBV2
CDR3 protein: ASSDLGAGTAYEQY

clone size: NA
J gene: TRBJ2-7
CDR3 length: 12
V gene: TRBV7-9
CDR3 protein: ASSLGTKADEQY

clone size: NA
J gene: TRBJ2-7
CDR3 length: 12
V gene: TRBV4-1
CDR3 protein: ASSQDRPVSEQY

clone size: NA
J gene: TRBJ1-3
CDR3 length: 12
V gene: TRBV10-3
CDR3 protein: AISERGIGNTIY

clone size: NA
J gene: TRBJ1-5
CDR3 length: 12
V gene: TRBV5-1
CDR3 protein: ASSPSGSNQPQH

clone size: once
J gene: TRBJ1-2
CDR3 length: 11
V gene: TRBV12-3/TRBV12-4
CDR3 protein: ASSTGQGLGYT

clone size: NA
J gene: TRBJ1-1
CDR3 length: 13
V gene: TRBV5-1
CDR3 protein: ASSTLDRGDTEAF

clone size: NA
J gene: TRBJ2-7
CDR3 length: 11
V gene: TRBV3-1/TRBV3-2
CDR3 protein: ASSRDRVYEQY

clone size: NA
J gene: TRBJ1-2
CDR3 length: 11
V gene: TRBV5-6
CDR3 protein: ASNPRDPRDYT

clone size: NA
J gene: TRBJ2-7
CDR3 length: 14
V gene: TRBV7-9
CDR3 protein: ASSYGLAGGSYEQY

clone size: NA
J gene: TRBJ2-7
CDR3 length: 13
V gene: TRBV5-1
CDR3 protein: ASSLAAGVSYEQY

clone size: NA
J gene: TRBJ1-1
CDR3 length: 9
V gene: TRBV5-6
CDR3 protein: ASEGITEAF

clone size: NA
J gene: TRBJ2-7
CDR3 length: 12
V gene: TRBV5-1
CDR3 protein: ASSPGQGTGEQY

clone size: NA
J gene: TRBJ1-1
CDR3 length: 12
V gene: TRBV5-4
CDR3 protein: ASTTPGARTEAF

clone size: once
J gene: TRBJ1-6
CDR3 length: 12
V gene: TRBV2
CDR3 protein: ASSENRVTSPLH

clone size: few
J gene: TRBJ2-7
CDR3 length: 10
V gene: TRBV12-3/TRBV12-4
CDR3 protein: ASTEQGYEQY

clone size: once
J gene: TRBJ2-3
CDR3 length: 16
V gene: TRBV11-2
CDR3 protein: ASQEGLAGAYITDTQY

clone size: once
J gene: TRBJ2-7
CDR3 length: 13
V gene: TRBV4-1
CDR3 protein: ASSPLGLASYEQY

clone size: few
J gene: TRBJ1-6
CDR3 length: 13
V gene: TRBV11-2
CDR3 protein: ASSFSPGQNSPLH

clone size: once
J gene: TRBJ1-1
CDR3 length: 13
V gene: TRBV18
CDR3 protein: ASSGTGDANTEAF

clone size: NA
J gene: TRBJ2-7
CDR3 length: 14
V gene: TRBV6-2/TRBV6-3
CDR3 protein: ASSYSIDSNSYEQY

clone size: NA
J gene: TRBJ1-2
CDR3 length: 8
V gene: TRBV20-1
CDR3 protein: SAYYGGYT

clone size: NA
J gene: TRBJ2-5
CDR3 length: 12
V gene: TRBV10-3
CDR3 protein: AISEGPLQETQY

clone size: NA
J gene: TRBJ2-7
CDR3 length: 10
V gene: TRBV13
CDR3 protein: ASSSQNKEQY

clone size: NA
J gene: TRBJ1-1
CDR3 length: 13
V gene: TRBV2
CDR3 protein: ASRVQGTLGTEAF

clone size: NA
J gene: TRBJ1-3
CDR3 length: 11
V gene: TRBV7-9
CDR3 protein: ASSNLQGNTIY

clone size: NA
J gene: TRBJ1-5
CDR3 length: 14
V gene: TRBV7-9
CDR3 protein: ASSLGRGGVNQPQH